Sequencing of this TCR beta chain was carried out in a study of T cells in Graves' hyperthyroidism and ophthalmopathy. Study-level points and caveats: Blood held most thyroid clonotypes expanded above 0.001 frequency. Before onset, by a median of approximately 6.2 months, the model predicted ophthalmopathy.

This clonotype showed up just a few times. The antigen is not known. It was RNA transcripts that yielded the amplified TCR beta CDR3 regions. The TCR CDR3 first-round RT-PCR relied on the HTBI primer set. One entry per CDR3 protein, called by TCRdb with MiXCR from the multiplex PCR reads. This sample has around 350,000 distinct CDR3 sequences, with 25% found just once. Trimming at V came to 5 bases and at J to 2 bases, leaving 13 bases not matched to a gene. In germline, CDR1 is MNHNS, CDR2 SASEGT. The CDR3 length is 17 residues. On the basis of clinical symptoms, serum thyroxine and TRAb, thyroid ultrasound and orbital computed tomography, diagnoses were made.

Sequencing was done on a sample of blood. J is TRBJ2-3 and V is TRBV6-1; 7 nucleotides match TRBD2. This sequence originates from a man between 45 and 60 years old with Graves' hyperthyroidism. In DNA form, the CDR3 reads TGTGCCAGCAGTTCGAGGACTAGTTCCTTCTTCACAGATACGCAGTATTTT. Amino acids: CASSSRTSSFFTDTQYF.